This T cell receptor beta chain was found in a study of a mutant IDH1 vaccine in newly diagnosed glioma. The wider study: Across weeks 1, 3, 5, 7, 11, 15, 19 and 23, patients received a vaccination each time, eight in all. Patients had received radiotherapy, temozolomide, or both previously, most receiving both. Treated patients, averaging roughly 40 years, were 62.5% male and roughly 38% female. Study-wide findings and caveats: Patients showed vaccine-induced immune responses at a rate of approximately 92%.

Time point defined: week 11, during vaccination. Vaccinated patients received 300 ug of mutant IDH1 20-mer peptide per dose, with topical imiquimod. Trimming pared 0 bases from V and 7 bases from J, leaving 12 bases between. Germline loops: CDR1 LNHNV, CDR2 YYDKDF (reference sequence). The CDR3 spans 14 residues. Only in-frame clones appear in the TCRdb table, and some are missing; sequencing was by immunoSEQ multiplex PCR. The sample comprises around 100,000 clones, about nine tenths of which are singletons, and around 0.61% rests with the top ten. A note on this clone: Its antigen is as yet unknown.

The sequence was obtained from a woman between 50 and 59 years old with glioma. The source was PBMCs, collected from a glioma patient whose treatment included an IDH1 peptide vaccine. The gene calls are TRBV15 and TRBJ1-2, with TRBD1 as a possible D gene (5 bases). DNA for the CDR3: TGTGCCACCAGCAGAGATGGGGACGGAATTGGCTACACCTTC. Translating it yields CATSRDGDGIGYTF.